This T cell receptor (beta chain) was recovered during a study of blood T cell repertoires in COVID-19. The data were produced by immunoSEQ multiplex PCR, yet TCRdb's version contains in-frame clones alone and is incomplete. This repertoire shows around 330,000 clones, roughly 90% found once; its top ten account for around 9.5%. The count of this clone is one. The ends lost 2 bases at V and 6 bases at J; junction bases unmatched: 6. This CDR3 region has 14 residues. CDR1 is SQVTM, CDR2 ANQGSEA, per germline. This chain links TRBV29-1 with TRBJ2-4; TRBD2 agrees at 8 bases. The sample taken for sequencing was PBMCs or T cells enriched from blood (not recorded which). The receptor's source is a woman aged 40-49 years who had recovered from COVID-19. Here the CDR3 DNA reads TGCAGCGTTGAAATGGCGGGGGGCGGAAACATTCAGTACTTC. It codes for CSVEMAGGGNIQYF.